The rows below give T cell receptor beta chains drawn from one sample of a study of blood T cells in healthy people across ages. TCRdb redid the calling of the 5' RACE reads with MiXCR, one entry per CDR3 protein. The data show 630,000 or so distinct CDR3 sequences, about 30% seen once. Sequences were obtained from blood. These receptors all come from a woman of 80 years or more in good health. The CDR3 runs from the conserved cysteine through the conserved F or W.

CDR3 protein | J gene | V gene
CASSQAGGGTNEKLFF | TRBJ1-4 | TRBV4-2
CASSRSGTTSDTQYF | TRBJ2-3 | TRBV5-1
CAWSEGGRSSEVFF | TRBJ1-1 | TRBV30
CSAREAGAPRDTQYF | TRBJ2-3 | TRBV20-1
CSAPSGGRGQPQHF | TRBJ1-5 | TRBV20-1
CASSEMGKTGELFF | TRBJ2-2 | TRBV6-1
CASSPDRFYGYTF | TRBJ1-2 | TRBV4-3
CAWSPPGWESYEQYF | TRBJ2-7 | TRBV30
CGTDRTEAFF | TRBJ1-1 | TRBV20-1
CSAALRTSGAGDTQYF | TRBJ2-3 | TRBV20-1
CAASRGSRTEAFF | TRBJ1-1 | TRBV6-6
CSVAGPSAYEQYF | TRBJ2-7 | TRBV29-1
CASSSTDRGEQYF | TRBJ2-7 | TRBV6-6
CASSSSGTGVYTGERFF | TRBJ2-2 | TRBV6-2/TRBV6-3
CSANGQAKNIQYF | TRBJ2-4 | TRBV20-1
CAISEGHGYTF | TRBJ1-2 | TRBV10-3
CAISESTLTERQPQHF | TRBJ1-5 | TRBV10-3